The 26 T cell receptor beta chains presented below share a single source sample, sequenced in a study of PD-L1 blockade in urothelial cancer. Assay used: immunoSEQ multiplex PCR; TCRdb lists only in-frame clones, some missing. The profile shows some 51,000 clones, around 90% of them singletons. Regarding time point: peripheral blood 6 weeks after treatment start. The sample was PBMCs, taken around atezolizumab (anti-PD-L1) treatment. These receptors came from a man in his fifties or sixties with urothelial cancer.

This chain connects TRBV7-3 to TRBJ2-1; 8 nucleotides match TRBD2. After removal of 1 base from V and 4 bases from J, the junction contained 3 bases not matched to a gene. The CDR3 extends over 15 amino acids. The germline gives CDR1 SGHTA, CDR2 FQGTGA. The CDR3 spells CASSLMGTSYNEQFF. The DNA for the CDR3 is TGTGCCAGCAGCTTAATGGGGACTAGTTACAATGAGCAGTTCTTC.

V and J are TRBV27 and TRBJ2-7; 9 bases fit TRBD2. Trimming cost V 6 bases and J 5 bases; bases outside gene matches: 5. The V gene's germline CDR1 is MNHEY and CDR2 SMNVEV (reference sequence). The length of the CDR3 is 13 residues. The CDR3 spells CASSRGGGDEQYF. CDR3 in DNA: TGTGCCAGCAGCCGGGGCGGGGGGGACGAGCAGTACTTC.

This clone was seen a single time. This chain uses TRBV5-1 with TRBJ1-2; 9 positions match TRBD1. V was clipped by 0 bases and J by 5 bases; unmatched bases: 17. The CDR3 is 19 amino acids. Germline CDR1 reads SGHRS; CDR2 reads YFSETQ. Here the CDR3 reads CASSLAPGPRTGVQYGYTF. In nucleotides, the CDR3 is TGCGCCAGCAGCTTGGCCCCGGGGCCCCGGACAGGGGTTCAATATGGCTACACCTTC.

The rearrangement uses TRBV5-1 and TRBJ2-2; TRBD1 agrees at 9 bases. Per the germline V gene, CDR1 is SGHRS and CDR2 is YFSETQ. This CDR3 has 16 amino acids. Unmatched junction bases numbered 5, after V lost 0 bases and J lost 5 bases. The CDR3 reads CASSLGDRAGTGELFF. CDR3 DNA sequence: TGCGCCAGCAGCTTGGGGGACAGGGCGGGGACCGGGGAGCTGTTTTTT.

The chain carries TRBV9 and TRBJ2-7; possible D gene TRBD2, 5 bases. Germline assignment: CDR1 SGDLS and CDR2 YYNGEE. V was trimmed by 4 bases and J by 0 bases, leaving 11 bases between them. The CDR3 loop spans 14 amino acids. The CDR3 region has the DNA TGTGCCAGCAGCCCCCGGACTGGCTCCTACGAGCAGTACTTC. Translation gives CASSPRTGSYEQYF.

Concerning this clone: This sample includes further DNA sequences coding for the same CDR3. The gene calls are TRBV19 and TRBJ2-3; D is undetermined. The CDR3 is 13 amino acids. V dropped 3 bases and J dropped 1 base, with 5 bases sitting between them. Per germline, CDR1 LNHDA and CDR2 SQIVND (reference sequence). The CDR3 DNA sequence: TGTGCCAGTAGTATCCGGGGCACAGATACGCAGTATTTT. Translation: CASSIRGTDTQYF.

This chain connects TRBV28 to TRBJ2-2, with 8 nucleotides matching TRBD2. The ends lost 3 bases at V and 4 bases at J; junction bases unmatched: 16. Germline V CDR1 and CDR2: MDHEN, SYDVKM. The CDR3 consists of 19 residues. The CDR3 coding sequence is TGTGCCAGCAGTTTGAACATTGGAAGCGGGAGTATCACCACCGGGGAGCTGTTTTTT. It specifies CASSLNIGSGSITTGELFF.

This chain connects TRBV6-4 to TRBJ2-2; 8 nucleotides line up with TRBD1. Germline CDR1 MRHNA, CDR2 SNTAGT. The V gene end was trimmed by 0 bases and the J gene end by 6 bases; junction bases not matched to a gene: 0. The CDR3 length is 14 residues. The CDR3 DNA sequence: TGTGCCAGCAGTGACTCACAGGGGGCCGGGGAGCTGTTTTTT. It specifies CASSDSQGAGELFF.

V is TRBV28 and J is TRBJ1-3; 7 nucleotides match TRBD1. The CDR3 runs 16 residues. V trimming: 6 bases; J trimming: 0 bases; junction bases outside the gene matches: 8. Germline CDR1 and CDR2: MDHEN and SYDVKM. Written as DNA, the CDR3 is TGTGCCAGCAGACCTACCACAGGGGACTCTGGAAACACCATATATTTT. It is translated as CASRPTTGDSGNTIYF.

This rearrangement joins TRBV19 to TRBJ2-3; TRBD1 matches at 9 bases. V trimming: 6 bases; J trimming: 2 bases; junction bases outside the gene matches: 9. The V gene's germline CDR1 is LNHDA and CDR2 SQIVND (reference sequence). This CDR3 spans 16 amino acids. CDR3 residues: CASSQKTGGITDTQYF. DNA for the CDR3: TGTGCCAGTAGCCAAAAAACAGGGGGCATCACAGATACGCAGTATTTT.

V gene TRBV11-2 combines with J gene TRBJ2-1; 11 nucleotides agree with TRBD2. The V gene end was trimmed by 3 bases and the J gene end by 2 bases; junction bases not matched to a gene: 9. The V gene's germline CDR1 is SGHAT and CDR2 FQNNGV. This CDR3 region has 18 residues. The chain's CDR3 is CASSFPTTSGDTYNEQFF. The CDR3 nucleotides read TGTGCCAGCAGCTTCCCGACGACTAGCGGGGATACCTACAATGAGCAGTTCTTC.

V is TRBV18 and J is TRBJ2-1; D is possibly TRBD2 (5 bases). The CDR3 has 14 residues. CDR1 and CDR2 from the germline V gene are KGHSH and LQKENI. V lost 9 bases and J lost 5, with 17 bases in between. CDR3 bases: TGTGCCAGTGCCCTAGCCGGAGTAAACAATGAGCAGTTCTTC. Translating gives CASALAGVNNEQFF.

The chain joins TRBV2 to TRBJ1-6, with D tentatively TRBD1 (6 bases). V dropped 4 bases and J dropped 7 bases, with 20 bases sitting between them. CDR3 length: 17 residues. Germline lookup yields CDR1 SNHLY and CDR2 FYNNEI. The CDR3 DNA is TGTGCCAGCAGTGTAGTATCGGGGGGCGAGGTCAATTCACCCCTCCACTTT. It yields the protein CASSVVSGGEVNSPLHF.

CDR3 loop: CASSEEGASGNTIYF. For the CDR3, the DNA is TGTGCCAGCAGTGAAGAGGGGGCGTCTGGAAACACCATATATTTT. The rearrangement joins TRBV2 to TRBJ1-3; 7 nucleotides match TRBD1. CDR1 is SNHLY, CDR2 FYNNEI, per germline. The CDR3 length is 15 residues. The V gene end was trimmed by 1 base and the J gene end by 1 base; junction bases not matched to a gene: 1.

The rearrangement joins TRBV19 to TRBJ2-2; 9 nucleotides line up with TRBD2. The germline gives CDR1 LNHDA, CDR2 SQIVND (reference sequence). The CDR3 covers 17 residues. J gave up 1 base and V 6 bases, and 9 bases lay outside the gene matches. CDR3 DNA sequence: TGTGCCAGTAGCTTAATTAGCGGGAGAGAGAACACCGGGGAGCTGTTTTTT. Encoded protein: CASSLISGRENTGELFF.

This chain joins TRBV27 and TRBJ2-5; 10 bases map to TRBD1. J gave up 4 bases and V 6 bases, and 2 bases lay outside the gene matches. This CDR3 has 13 amino acids. Germline lookup yields CDR1 MNHEY and CDR2 SMNVEV (reference sequence). The CDR3 region is CASSRDRGETQYF. CDR3 nucleotide sequence: TGTGCCAGCAGCCGGGACAGGGGAGAGACCCAGTACTTC.

V is TRBV18 and J is TRBJ1-2; no clear D. Trimming removed 3 bases at V and 2 bases at J, with 10 bases between. The CDR3 contains 14 residues. Looked up from germline, CDR1 is KGHSH and CDR2 is LQKENI. As DNA, the CDR3 is TGTGCCAGCTCACCGAGCGGGCGGAACTATGGCTACACCTTC. Protein: CASSPSGRNYGYTF.

The genes are TRBV29-1 and TRBJ1-5, with D uncertain. Germline CDR1 is SQVTM and CDR2 is ANQGSEA. Trimming stripped 6 bases from V and 4 bases from J, with 16 bases between. This CDR3 is built from 14 residues. The CDR3 nucleotides read TGCAGCGTGAGCCCCGGGAGCGGGAATCAGCCCCAGCATTTT. Translation: CSVSPGSGNQPQHF. The full variable domain, completed using reference TRBV29-1 and TRBJ1-5, is SAVISQKPSRDICQRGTSLTIQCQVDSQVTMMFWYRQQPGQSLTLIATANQGSEATYESGFVIDKFPISRPNLTFSTLTVSNMSPEDSSIYLCSVSPGSGNQPQHFGDGTRLSIL.

The chain employs TRBV9 and TRBJ2-1; 9 bases are a match to TRBD2. This CDR3 comprises 17 residues. V shed 0 bases, J shed 3 bases, and the junction held 7 bases outside the gene matches. Germline CDR1 reads SGDLS; CDR2 reads YYNGEE. CDR3: CASSVVGLAHVYNEQFF. CDR3 nucleotide sequence: TGTGCCAGCAGCGTAGTCGGACTAGCGCATGTCTACAATGAGCAGTTCTTC. Filled out from reference TRBV9 and TRBJ2-1, the complete variable domain reads DSGVTQTPKHLITATGQRVTLRCSPRSGDLSVYWYQQSLDQGLQFLIQYYNGEERAKGNILERFSAQQFPDLHSELNLSSLELGDSALYFCASSVVGLAHVYNEQFFGPGTRLTVL.

The chain links TRBV6-5 to TRBJ2-2; 7 nucleotides match TRBD2. J was trimmed by 7 bases and V by 5 bases; bases with no gene match: 7. CDR3 size: 14 residues. Germline CDR1 and CDR2: MNHEY and SVGAGI. CDR3 protein: CASSLRGVGGELFF. The CDR3, as DNA: TGTGCCAGCAGTCTACGGGGGGTCGGCGGGGAGCTGTTTTTT.

The chain links TRBV7-2 to TRBJ1-1, with 7 bases identical to TRBD1. The CDR3 runs 14 residues. The V and J ends lost 5 bases and 6 bases, in that order; junction bases with no gene match: 9. The germline CDR1 and CDR2 sequences are SGHTA and FQGNSA. CDR3 loop: CASSLYRGQAEAFF. In nucleotides, the CDR3 is TGTGCCAGCAGCCTGTACAGGGGACAAGCTGAAGCTTTCTTT. The full variable domain, rest sourced from reference TRBV7-2 and TRBJ1-1, is GAGVSQSPSNKVTEKGKDVELRCDPISGHTALYWYRQSLGQGLEFLIYFQGNSAPDKSGLPSDRFSAERTGGSVSTLTIQRTQQEDSAVYLCASSLYRGQAEAFFGQGTRLTVV.

This clone was observed once. The chain has TRBV7-9 and TRBJ1-2, with 9 bases lining up with TRBD1. This CDR3 has 16 amino acids. With 1 base clipped from V and 6 bases from J, the junction kept 9 bases outside the gene matches. Germline loops: CDR1 SEHNR, CDR2 FQNEAQ (reference sequence). The CDR3 loop reads CASSLGSGTGRNGYTF. DNA for the CDR3: TGTGCCAGCAGCTTAGGATCCGGGACAGGGAGAAATGGCTACACCTTC.

V gene TRBV10-3 combines with J gene TRBJ1-2; tentative D call: TRBD1 (6 bases). The CDR3 is 14 residues long. Germline values: CDR1 ENHRY, CDR2 SYGVKD. Trimming cost V 6 bases and J 1 base, with 12 bases left between them. CDR3 loop: CAISSGTFNYGYTF. CDR3 nucleotides: TGTGCCATCAGCTCGGGGACATTTAACTATGGCTACACCTTC.

J is TRBJ2-7 and V is TRBV6-5; the match to TRBD2 covers 7 bases. The CDR3 extends over 15 amino acids. The germline gives CDR1 MNHEY, CDR2 SVGAGI. V shed 5 bases, J shed 0 bases, and the junction held 7 bases outside the gene matches. CDR3 in amino acids: CASSQSQRGSYEQYF. The CDR3 nucleotides read TGTGCCAGCAGTCAGTCCCAGCGGGGCTCCTACGAGCAGTACTTC.

The chain is built from TRBV5-1 and TRBJ2-5, with TRBD1 matching 8 bases. V lost 4 bases to trimming and J lost 4 bases; unmatched junction nucleotides: 9. Germline lookup yields CDR1 SGHRS and CDR2 YFSETQ. CDR3 length: 15 amino acids. CDR3 loop: CASSGGQGVRETQYF. CDR3 coding DNA: TGCGCCAGCAGCGGAGGACAGGGCGTCCGAGAGACCCAGTACTTC.

The chain has TRBV30 and TRBJ1-3; D gene ambiguous. Germline V gives CDR1 GTSNPN, CDR2 SVGIG (reference sequence). Trimming took off 4 bases at V and 0 bases at J, with 19 bases between the two ends. The CDR3 consists of 17 residues. DNA of the CDR3: TGTGCCTGGATTTACGGGCGCCCCGGGGACTCTGGAAACACCATATATTTT. This gives the protein CAWIYGRPGDSGNTIYF.